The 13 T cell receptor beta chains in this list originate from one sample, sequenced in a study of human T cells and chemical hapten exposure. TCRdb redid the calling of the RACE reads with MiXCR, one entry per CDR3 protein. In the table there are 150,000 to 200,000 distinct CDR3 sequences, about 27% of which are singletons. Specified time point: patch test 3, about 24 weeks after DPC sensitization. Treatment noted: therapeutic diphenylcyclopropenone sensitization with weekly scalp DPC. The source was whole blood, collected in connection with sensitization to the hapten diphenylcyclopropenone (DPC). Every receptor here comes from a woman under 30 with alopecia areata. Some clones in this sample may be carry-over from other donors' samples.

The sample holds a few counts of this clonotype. The CDR3, as DNA: TGTGCCAGCAGTACTCGAACAGGGGAAGCTTCACCCCTCCACTTT. Translating gives CASSTRTGEASPLHF. This chain connects TRBV6-1 to TRBJ1-6; TRBD1 matches 7 bases. This CDR3 region has 15 residues. Germline V gene data show CDR1 as MNHNS and CDR2 as SASEGT. With 5 bases clipped from V and 9 bases from J, the junction kept 10 bases outside the gene matches.

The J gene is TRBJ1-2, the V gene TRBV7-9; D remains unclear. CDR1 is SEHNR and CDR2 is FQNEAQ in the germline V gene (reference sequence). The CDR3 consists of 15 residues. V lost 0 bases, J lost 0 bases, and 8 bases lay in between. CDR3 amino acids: CASSLAVSANYGYTF. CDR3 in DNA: TGTGCCAGCAGCTTAGCCGTATCAGCTAACTATGGCTACACCTTC.

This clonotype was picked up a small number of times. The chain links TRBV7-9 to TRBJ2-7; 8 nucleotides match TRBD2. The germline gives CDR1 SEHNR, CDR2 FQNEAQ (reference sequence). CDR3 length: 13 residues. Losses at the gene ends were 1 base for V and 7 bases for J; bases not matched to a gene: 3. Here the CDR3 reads CASSLGGRREQYF. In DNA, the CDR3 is TGTGCCAGCAGCTTAGGCGGGAGGCGGGAGCAGTACTTC.

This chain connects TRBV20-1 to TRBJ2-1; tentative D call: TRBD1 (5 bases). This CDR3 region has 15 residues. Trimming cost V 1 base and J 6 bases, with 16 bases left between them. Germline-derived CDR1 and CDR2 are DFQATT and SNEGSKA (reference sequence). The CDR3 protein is CSARGPWTKANEQFF. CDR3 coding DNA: TGCAGTGCTAGAGGACCCTGGACAAAGGCCAATGAGCAGTTCTTC.

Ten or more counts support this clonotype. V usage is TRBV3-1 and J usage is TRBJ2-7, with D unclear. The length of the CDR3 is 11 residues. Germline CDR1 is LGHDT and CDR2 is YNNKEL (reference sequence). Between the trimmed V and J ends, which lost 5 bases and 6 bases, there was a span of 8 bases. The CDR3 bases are TGTGCCAGCAGCGCCCGGCGCGAGCAGTACTTC. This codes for CASSARREQYF.

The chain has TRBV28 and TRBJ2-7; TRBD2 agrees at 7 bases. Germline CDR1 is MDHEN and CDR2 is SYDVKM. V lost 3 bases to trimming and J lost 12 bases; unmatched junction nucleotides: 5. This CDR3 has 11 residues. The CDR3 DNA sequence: TGTGCCAGCAGTTTGGCAGGGAGGGGGTACTTC. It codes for CASSLAGRGYF.

The CDR3 region is CASSLTARGRGTDTQYF. DNA for the CDR3: TGTGCCAGCAGCTTAACGGCTCGGGGAAGGGGCACAGATACGCAGTATTTT. The chain carries TRBV7-2 and TRBJ2-3; tentatively, D is TRBD2 (5 bases). The CDR3 runs 17 residues. V dropped 2 bases and J dropped 1 base, with 16 bases sitting between them. Per germline, CDR1 SGHTA and CDR2 FQGNSA.

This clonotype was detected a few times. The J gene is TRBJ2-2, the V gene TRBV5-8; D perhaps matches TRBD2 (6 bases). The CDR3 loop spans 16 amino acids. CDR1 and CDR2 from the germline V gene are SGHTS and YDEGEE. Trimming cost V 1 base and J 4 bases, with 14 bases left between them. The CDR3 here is CASSLRGGASTGELFF. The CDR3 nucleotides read TGTGCCAGCAGCTTGCGGGGCGGGGCGAGCACCGGGGAGCTGTTTTTT.

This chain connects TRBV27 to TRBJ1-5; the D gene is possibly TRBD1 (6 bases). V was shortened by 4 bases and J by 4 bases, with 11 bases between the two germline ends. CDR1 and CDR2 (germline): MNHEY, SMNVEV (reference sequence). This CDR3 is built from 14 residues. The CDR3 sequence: CASSSDRGNQPQHF. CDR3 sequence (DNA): TGTGCCAGCAGTTCGGACAGAGGGAATCAGCCCCAGCATTTT.

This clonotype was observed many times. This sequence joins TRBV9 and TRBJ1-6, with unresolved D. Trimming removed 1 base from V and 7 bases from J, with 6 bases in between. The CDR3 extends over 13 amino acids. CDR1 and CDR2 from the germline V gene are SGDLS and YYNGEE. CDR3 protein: CASSVTENSPLHF. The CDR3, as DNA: TGTGCCAGCAGCGTAACCGAGAATTCACCCCTCCACTTT.

CDR3 DNA sequence: TGCGCCTCTTCAAAGACACAGCTTAATGAAAAACTGTTTTTT. Residues: CASSKTQLNEKLFF. J is TRBJ1-4 and V is TRBV4-1; D ambiguous. Deletions cut 11 bases from V and 4 bases from J, with 17 bases between. The CDR3 sequence is 14 residues long. CDR1 MGHRA and CDR2 YSYEKL come from the germline V gene.

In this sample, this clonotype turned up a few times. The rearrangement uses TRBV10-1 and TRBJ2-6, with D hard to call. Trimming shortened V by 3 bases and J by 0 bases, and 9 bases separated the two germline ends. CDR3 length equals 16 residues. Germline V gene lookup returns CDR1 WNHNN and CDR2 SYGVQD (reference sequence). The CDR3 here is CASSDRAFSGANVLTF. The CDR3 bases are TGCGCCAGCAGTGACCGAGCCTTCTCTGGGGCCAACGTCCTGACTTTC.

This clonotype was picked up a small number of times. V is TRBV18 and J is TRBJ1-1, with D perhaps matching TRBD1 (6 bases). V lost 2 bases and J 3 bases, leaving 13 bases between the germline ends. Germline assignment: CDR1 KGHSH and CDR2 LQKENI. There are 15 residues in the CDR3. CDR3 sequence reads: CASSPTDRHYTEAFF. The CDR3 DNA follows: TGTGCCAGCTCACCAACAGACAGGCATTACACTGAAGCTTTCTTT. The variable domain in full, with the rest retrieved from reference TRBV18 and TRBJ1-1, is NAGVMQNPRHLVRRRGQEARLRCSPMKGHSHVYWYRQLPEEGLKFMVYLQKENIIDESGMPKERFSAEFPKEGPSILRIQQVVRGDSAAYFCASSPTDRHYTEAFFGQGTRLTVV.